The 17 T cell receptor beta chains given below trace back to one sample, sequenced in a study of regulatory T cells in long-lasting Graves disease. Stated time point: persistent/refractory GD, antithyroid drugs over 5 years with positive TRAb. PBMCs were the source of the RNA used for TCR sequencing. CDR3 regions were amplified by Arm-PCR using iRepertoire HTBI primers to build TCR beta libraries. TCRdb independently ran MiXCR on the multiplex PCR reads; one entry per CDR3 protein. The sample yields 650,000 to 700,000 distinct CDR3 sequences, 25% to 30% seen once. The sequenced sample was peripheral blood mononuclear cells (PBMCs), obtained when the disease was refractory, from a patient treated with antithyroid drugs. The source is a female donor with Graves disease.

This clonotype was observed a few times. V and J are TRBV5-5 and TRBJ1-2; D gene ambiguous. The CDR3 totals 14 residues. The V and J ends lost 1 base and 4 bases respectively, with 11 bases between them. Germline loops: CDR1 SGHKS, CDR2 YYEKEE (reference sequence). The CDR3 region is CASSLPLSIYGYTF. The CDR3 region has the DNA TGTGCCAGCAGCTTGCCCCTCTCTATCTATGGCTACACCTTC.

The count of this clonotype is one. It may be a read error: a sequence one base away is much more abundant. The genes are TRBV2 and TRBJ1-1; no clear D gene. The CDR3 has 14 amino acids. Germline V gene data show CDR1 as SNHLY and CDR2 as FYNNEI. V was shortened by 2 bases and J by 7 bases, with 14 bases between the two germline ends. The CDR3 spells CASSEPVGLVEAFF. The DNA for the CDR3 is TGTGCCAGCAGTGAACCGGTAGGGTTGGTTGAAGCTTTCTTT.

J is TRBJ1-2 and V is TRBV5-1; 9 nucleotides agree with TRBD1. The CDR3 totals 15 residues. From germline, CDR1 is SGHRS and CDR2 YFSETQ. The J segment lost 0 bases and the V segment lost 4 bases, leaving 4 bases of the junction unmatched. CDR3 protein: CASSEGQGPNYGYTF. The CDR3 DNA is TGCGCCAGCAGCGAGGGACAGGGACCTAACTATGGCTACACCTTC.

The chain uses TRBV5-1 and TRBJ1-1, with unresolved D. Germline V gene data show CDR1 as SGHRS and CDR2 as YFSETQ. The ends were cut back, 0 bases at V and 11 bases at J, with 11 bases in the middle. The CDR3 runs to 12 residues. The CDR3 loop reads CASSLEEGSAFF. Written as DNA, the CDR3 is TGCGCCAGCAGCTTGGAGGAGGGCTCGGCTTTCTTT.

This clonotype was counted only a few times. The chain links TRBV6-5 to TRBJ1-1; D uncertain. Germline CDR1 reads MNHEY; CDR2 reads SVGAGI. V shed 2 bases and J shed 4 bases, with 8 bases lying between them. The CDR3 extends over 13 amino acids. The CDR3 loop reads CASSYGTLTEAFF. CDR3 nucleotide sequence: TGTGCCAGCAGTTACGGAACCCTCACTGAAGCTTTCTTT.

J is TRBJ1-5 and V is TRBV19; D may be TRBD1 (6 bases). Germline-derived CDR1 and CDR2 are LNHDA and SQIVND (reference sequence). This CDR3 has 15 amino acids. Trimming removed 11 bases from V and 3 bases from J, with 20 bases in between. The DNA of the CDR3 is TGTGCCTGGACAGTCGGCCAGGGTTCCAATCAGCCCCAGCATTTT. Amino acid sequence: CAWTVGQGSNQPQHF.

This clonotype was found a few times. The chain has TRBV20-1 and TRBJ2-5; TRBD1 matches at 7 bases. The CDR3 totals 13 residues. Trimming cost V 5 bases and J 2 bases; bases outside gene matches: 5. Germline lookup yields CDR1 DFQATT and CDR2 SNEGSKA (reference sequence). CDR3 bases: TGCAGTGCTGACAGGGCCGTACAAGAGACCCAGTACTTC. Protein sequence: CSADRAVQETQYF.

The chain has TRBV28 and TRBJ1-2, with 8 bases lining up with TRBD1. The germline CDR1 and CDR2 sequences are MDHEN and SYDVKM. This CDR3 has 15 amino acids. J was trimmed by 4 bases and V by 5 bases; bases with no gene match: 9. The chain's CDR3 is CASSTGQGDSYGYTF. For the CDR3, the DNA is TGTGCCAGCAGTACCGGACAGGGAGACAGCTATGGCTACACCTTC.

The gene calls are TRBV6-1 and TRBJ1-1, with D maybe TRBD1 (5 bases). CDR1 MNHNS and CDR2 SASEGT come from the germline V gene. This CDR3 spans 14 amino acids. V was pared by 7 bases and J by 1 base, with 13 bases between. The CDR3 loop reads CASKTGGSNTEAFF. The CDR3 bases are TGTGCCAGCAAAACCGGGGGGTCGAACACTGAAGCTTTCTTT.

The V call is TRBV7-9, the J call TRBJ2-7; 7 bases are a match to TRBD2. Trimming cost V 5 bases and J 5 bases; bases outside gene matches: 12. The CDR3 sequence is 15 residues long. Germline V gene lookup returns CDR1 SEHNR and CDR2 FQNEAQ (reference sequence). DNA of the CDR3: TGTGCCAGCAGCGACCCCGAGCGGGACCGCCACGAGCAGTACTTC. It is translated as CASSDPERDRHEQYF.

This clonotype was seen only a few times. V gene TRBV12-3 or TRBV12-4 combines with J gene TRBJ1-5; the match to TRBD1 covers 12 bases. Germline trimming cut 3 bases from V and 7 bases from J; bases unmatched to any gene: 4. CDR3 length: 15 amino acids. The CDR3 loop is CASSFGTGGWQPQHF. DNA of the CDR3: TGTGCCAGCAGTTTCGGGACAGGGGGCTGGCAGCCCCAGCATTTT.

This clonotype was seen more than once but under ten times. The rearrangement uses TRBV18 and TRBJ1-6; the match to TRBD1 covers 7 bases. Germline V gene sequence: CDR1 KGHSH, CDR2 LQKENI. The length of the CDR3 is 14 residues. The ends lost 2 bases at V and 9 bases at J; junction bases unmatched: 4. The CDR3 loop is CASSPGQAVSPLHF. CDR3 nucleotides: TGTGCCAGCTCACCAGGACAGGCCGTTTCACCCCTCCACTTT.

J is TRBJ2-7 and V is TRBV5-1; D is uncertain. Trimming removed 0 bases from V and 3 bases from J, with 13 bases in between. CDR1 and CDR2 from the germline V gene are SGHRS and YFSETQ. The CDR3 length is 15 residues. The chain's CDR3 is CASSLEGPGNYEQYF. Written as DNA, the CDR3 is TGCGCCAGCAGCTTGGAAGGGCCAGGAAACTACGAGCAGTACTTC.

There are a few counts of this clonotype. V usage is TRBV28 and J usage is TRBJ1-1; D might be TRBD1 (5 bases). V lost 7 bases to trimming and J lost 1 base, with 13 bases between them. CDR1 is MDHEN and CDR2 is SYDVKM in the germline V gene. CDR3 size: 14 residues. The CDR3 coding sequence is TGTGCCAGCAAATTAACGGGGCGGAACACTGAAGCTTTCTTT. This gives the protein CASKLTGRNTEAFF.

This clonotype was counted at least ten times. The chain joins TRBV6-1 to TRBJ1-5; no reliable D call. The CDR3 loop spans 16 amino acids. V was trimmed by 4 bases and J by 0 bases, leaving 13 bases between them. The germline CDR1 and CDR2 sequences are MNHNS and SASEGT. The CDR3: CASSAHPGYSNQPQHF. In DNA, the CDR3 is TGTGCCAGCAGTGCCCACCCAGGCTATAGCAATCAGCCCCAGCATTTT.

This clonotype was seen more than once but under ten times. This chain joins TRBV28 and TRBJ1-1; D not resolved. The germline V gene has CDR1 MDHEN and CDR2 SYDVKM. The V end lost 6 bases, the J end lost 4 bases, and 12 bases lay between the germline ends. This CDR3 has 13 amino acids. In DNA, the CDR3 is TGTGCCAGCAGCACCAGGACCCTCACTGAAGCTTTCTTT. Translating it yields CASSTRTLTEAFF.

This chain links TRBV7-3 with TRBJ2-2; 9 bases line up with TRBD2. The CDR3 runs 18 residues. The germline gives CDR1 SGHTA, CDR2 FQGTGA. Losses at the gene ends were 1 base for V and 5 bases for J; bases not matched to a gene: 11. Written as DNA, the CDR3 is TGTGCCAGCAGCTTAAAATCTAGCGGGAACTTGGGTACCGGGGAGCTGTTTTTT. Amino acids: CASSLKSSGNLGTGELFF.